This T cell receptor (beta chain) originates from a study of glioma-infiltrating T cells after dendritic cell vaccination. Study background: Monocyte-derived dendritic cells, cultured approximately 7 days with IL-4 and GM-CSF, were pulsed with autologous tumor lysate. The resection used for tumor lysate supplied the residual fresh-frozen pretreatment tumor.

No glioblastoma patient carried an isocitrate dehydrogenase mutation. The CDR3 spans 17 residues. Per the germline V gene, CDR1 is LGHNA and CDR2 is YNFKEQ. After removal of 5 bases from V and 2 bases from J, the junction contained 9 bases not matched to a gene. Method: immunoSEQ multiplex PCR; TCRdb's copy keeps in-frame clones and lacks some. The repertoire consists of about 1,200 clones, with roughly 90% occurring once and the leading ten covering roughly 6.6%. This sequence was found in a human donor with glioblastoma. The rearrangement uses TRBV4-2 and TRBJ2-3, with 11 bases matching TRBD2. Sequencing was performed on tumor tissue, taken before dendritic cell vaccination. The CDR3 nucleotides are TGTGCCAGCAGCGGGAACCCGACTAGCGGGAACACAGATACGCAGTATTTT. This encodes CASSGNPTSGNTDTQYF.